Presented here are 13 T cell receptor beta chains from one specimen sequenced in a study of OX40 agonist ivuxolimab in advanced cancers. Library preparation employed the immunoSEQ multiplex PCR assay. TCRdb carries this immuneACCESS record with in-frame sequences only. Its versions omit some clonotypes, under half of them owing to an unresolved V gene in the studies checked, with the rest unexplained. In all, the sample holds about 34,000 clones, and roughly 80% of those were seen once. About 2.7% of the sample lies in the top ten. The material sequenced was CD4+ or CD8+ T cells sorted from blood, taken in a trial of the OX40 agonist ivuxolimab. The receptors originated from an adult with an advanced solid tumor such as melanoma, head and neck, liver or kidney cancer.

The CDR3: CASSLDSGNGSPLHF. The CDR3 nucleotides are TGTGCCAGCAGCTTAGACTCCGGGAACGGATCACCCCTCCACTTT. The chain couples TRBV7-8 to TRBJ1-6; D uncertain. With 1 base removed from V and 10 bases from J, the gap between germline ends came to 14 bases. The CDR3 is made up of 15 amino acids. Germline V CDR1 and CDR2: SGHVS, FQNEAQ.

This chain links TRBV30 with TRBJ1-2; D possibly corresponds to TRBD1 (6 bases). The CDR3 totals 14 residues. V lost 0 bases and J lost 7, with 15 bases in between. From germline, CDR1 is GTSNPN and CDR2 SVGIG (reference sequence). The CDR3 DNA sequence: TGTGCCTGGAGTGTTGAACAGGGAGGACCTGGCTACACCTTC. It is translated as CAWSVEQGGPGYTF.

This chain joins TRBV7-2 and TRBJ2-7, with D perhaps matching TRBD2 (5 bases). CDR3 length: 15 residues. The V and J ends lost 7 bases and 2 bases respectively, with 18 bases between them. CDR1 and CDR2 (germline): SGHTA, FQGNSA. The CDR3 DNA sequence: TGTGCCAGCAAATCCTCCCCGGACGGGGCCTACGAGCAGTACTTC. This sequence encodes CASKSSPDGAYEQYF.

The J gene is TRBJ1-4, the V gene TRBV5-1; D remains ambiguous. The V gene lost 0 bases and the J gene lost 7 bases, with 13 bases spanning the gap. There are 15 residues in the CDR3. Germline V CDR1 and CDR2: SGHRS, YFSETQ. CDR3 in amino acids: CASSLGTTDPEKLFF. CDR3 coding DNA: TGCGCCAGCAGCTTGGGGACGACGGATCCTGAAAAACTGTTTTTT.

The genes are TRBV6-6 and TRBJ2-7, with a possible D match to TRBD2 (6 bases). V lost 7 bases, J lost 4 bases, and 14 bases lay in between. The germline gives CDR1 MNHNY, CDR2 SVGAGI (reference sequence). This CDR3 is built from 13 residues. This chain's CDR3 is CASTTTAGYEQYF. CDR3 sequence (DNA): TGTGCCAGCACCACGACCGCGGGGTACGAGCAGTACTTC.

Here the CDR3 DNA reads TGTGCCAGCAGCGTAGCGCCAGGGCGGGATCAGCCCCAGCATTTT. It codes for CASSVAPGRDQPQHF. This rearrangement joins TRBV9 to TRBJ1-5; a weak D match, TRBD1 (5 bases). Deletions cut 0 bases from V and 5 bases from J, with 12 bases between. The germline V gene encodes CDR1 SGDLS and CDR2 YYNGEE. CDR3 size: 15 residues.

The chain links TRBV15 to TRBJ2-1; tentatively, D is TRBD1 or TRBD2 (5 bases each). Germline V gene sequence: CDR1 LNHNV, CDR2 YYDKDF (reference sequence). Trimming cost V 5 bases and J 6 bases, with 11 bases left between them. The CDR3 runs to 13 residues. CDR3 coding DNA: TGTGCCACCAGCCGGGACCGAGTCAATGAGCAGTTCTTC. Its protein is CATSRDRVNEQFF.

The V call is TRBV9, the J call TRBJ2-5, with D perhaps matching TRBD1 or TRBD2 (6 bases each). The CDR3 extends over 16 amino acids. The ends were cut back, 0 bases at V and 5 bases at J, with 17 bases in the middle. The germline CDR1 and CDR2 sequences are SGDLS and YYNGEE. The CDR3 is CASSVEPGGPWETQYF. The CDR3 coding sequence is TGTGCCAGCAGCGTAGAACCTGGGGGGCCGTGGGAGACCCAGTACTTC.

The CDR3 region is CASSWTGENSPLHF. Here the CDR3 DNA reads TGTGCCAGCAGCTGGACAGGGGAAAATTCACCCCTCCACTTT. The chain couples TRBV7-2 to TRBJ1-6, with TRBD1 identical over 9 bases. Germline V CDR1 and CDR2: SGHTA, FQGNSA. The CDR3 loop spans 14 amino acids. The V and J ends lost 4 bases and 7 bases, in that order; junction bases with no gene match: 2.

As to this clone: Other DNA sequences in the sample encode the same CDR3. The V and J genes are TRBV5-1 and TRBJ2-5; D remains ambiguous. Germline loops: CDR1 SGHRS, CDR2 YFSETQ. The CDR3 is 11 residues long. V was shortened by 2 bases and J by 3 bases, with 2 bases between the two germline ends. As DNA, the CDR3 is TGCGCCAGCAGCTTAGAAGAGACCCAGTACTTC. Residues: CASSLEETQYF. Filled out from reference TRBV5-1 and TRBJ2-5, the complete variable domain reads KAGVTQTPRYLIKTRGQQVTLSCSPISGHRSVSWYQQTPGQGLQFLFEYFSETQRNKGNFPGRFSGRQFSNSRSEMNVSTLELGDSALYLCASSLEETQYFGPGTRLLVL.

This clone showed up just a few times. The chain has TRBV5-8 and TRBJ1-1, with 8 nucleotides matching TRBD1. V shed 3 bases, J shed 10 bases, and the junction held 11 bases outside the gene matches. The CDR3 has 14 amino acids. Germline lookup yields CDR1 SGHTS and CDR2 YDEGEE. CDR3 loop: CASSSDRGRRVAFF. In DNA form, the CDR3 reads TGTGCCAGCAGCTCAGACAGGGGTAGGAGAGTAGCTTTCTTT.

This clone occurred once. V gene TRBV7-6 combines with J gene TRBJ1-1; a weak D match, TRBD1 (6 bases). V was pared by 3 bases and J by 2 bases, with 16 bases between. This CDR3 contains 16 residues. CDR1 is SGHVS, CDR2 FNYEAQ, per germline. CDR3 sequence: CASSLTRGGGNTEAFF. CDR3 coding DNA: TGTGCCAGCAGCTTGACGAGAGGGGGGGGTAACACTGAAGCTTTCTTT.

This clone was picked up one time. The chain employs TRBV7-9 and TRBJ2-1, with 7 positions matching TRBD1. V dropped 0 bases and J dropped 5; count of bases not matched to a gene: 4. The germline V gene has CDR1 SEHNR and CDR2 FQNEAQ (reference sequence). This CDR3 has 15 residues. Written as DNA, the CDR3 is TGTGCCAGCAGCTTAGCCGGGACAGCTAACAATGAGCAGTTCTTC. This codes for CASSLAGTANNEQFF. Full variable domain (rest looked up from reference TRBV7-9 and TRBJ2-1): DTGVSQNPRHKITKRGQNVTFRCDPISEHNRLYWYRQTLGQGPEFLTYFQNEAQLEKSRLLSDRFSAERPKGSFSTLEIQRTEQGDSAMYLCASSLAGTANNEQFFGPGTRLTVL.